These 11 T cell receptor beta chains were sequenced from one sample in a study of T cell changes during pregnancy in multiple sclerosis. Measured with immunoSEQ multiplex PCR; TCRdb has only the in-frame clones, and not every one. The sample yields fewer than 85,000 clones, roughly 90% seen once. Material: peripheral blood, obtained in the first trimester of pregnancy. Every receptor here comes from a female donor in good health, enrolled as a control in a pregnancy study.

This clone was counted only a few times. The rearrangement links TRBV7-2 to TRBJ1-1; the match to TRBD1 covers 8 bases. CDR3 length equals 13 residues. Per germline, CDR1 SGHTA and CDR2 FQGNSA. V lost 2 bases, J lost 7 bases, and 3 bases stayed unmatched. CDR3 sequence (DNA): TGTGCCAGCAGCTTACGGACAGGGATTGAAGCTTTCTTT. Translating it yields CASSLRTGIEAFF.

The chain employs TRBV7-9 and TRBJ2-3; 11 nucleotides match TRBD2. This CDR3 is 14 amino acids long. The germline CDR1 and CDR2 sequences are SEHNR and FQNEAQ (reference sequence). V lost 4 bases and J lost 10; bases outside the gene matches: 7. The CDR3 reads CASSYTTSGTPQYF. The CDR3 nucleotides read TGTGCCAGCAGCTACACGACTAGCGGGACCCCGCAGTATTTT. The full variable domain, rest sourced from reference TRBV7-9 and TRBJ2-3, is DTGVSQNPRHKITKRGQNVTFRCDPISEHNRLYWYRQTLGQGPEFLTYFQNEAQLEKSRLLSDRFSAERPKGSFSTLEIQRTEQGDSAMYLCASSYTTSGTPQYFGPGTRLTVL.

Only a few counts were recorded for this clone. The CDR3 here is CASSLGTGGEAFF. Here the CDR3 DNA reads TGCGCCAGCAGCTTGGGGACAGGGGGCGAAGCTTTCTTT. The chain has TRBV5-1 and TRBJ1-1; TRBD1 matches at 11 bases. The length of the CDR3 is 13 residues. The V gene's germline CDR1 is SGHRS and CDR2 YFSETQ. V dropped 0 bases and J dropped 8; count of bases not matched to a gene: 0.

The rearrangement joins TRBV11-2 to TRBJ1-2; the D gene is possibly TRBD1 (5 bases). Germline CDR1 reads SGHAT; CDR2 reads FQNNGV. Trimming removed 5 bases at V and 12 bases at J, with 19 bases between. This CDR3 has 13 amino acids. Written as DNA, the CDR3 is TGTGCCAGCAGCCATCGGGACGCTGTAGCGGACACCTTC. This translates into CASSHRDAVADTF.

This clone was counted only a few times. The chain has TRBV25-1 and TRBJ1-3; D is unresolved. Trimming stripped 6 bases from V and 4 bases from J, with 7 bases between. Germline loops: CDR1 MGHDK, CDR2 SYGVNS. This CDR3 is 12 amino acids long. CDR3 in amino acids: CASSDSGNTIYF. As DNA, the CDR3 is TGTGCCAGCAGCGATAGCGGAAACACCATATATTTT. Filled out from reference TRBV25-1 and TRBJ1-3, the complete variable domain reads EADIYQTPRYLVIGTGKKITLECSQTMGHDKMYWYQQDPGMELHLIHYSYGVNSTEKGDLSSESTVSRIRTEHFPLTLESARPSHTSQYLCASSDSGNTIYFGEGSWLTVV.

This sequence joins TRBV10-3 and TRBJ2-7; the match to TRBD2 covers 10 bases. Germline V gives CDR1 ENHRY, CDR2 SYGVKD. CDR3 length equals 13 residues. Trimming took 6 bases from V and 5 from J; bases not matched to a gene: 4. The CDR3 DNA sequence: TGTGCCATCAGGGGTACTAGCGGGAACGAGCAGTACTTC. It encodes CAIRGTSGNEQYF.

The count of this clone is one. This chain uses TRBV4-1 with TRBJ2-5, with TRBD2 matching over 9 bases. Germline CDR1 MGHRA, CDR2 YSYEKL. The CDR3 totals 17 residues. Trimming at V came to 0 bases and at J to 5 bases, leaving 10 bases not matched to a gene. CDR3 nucleotides: TGCGCCAGCAGCCAAGAACGGGGCGGGAGGGCCGGGGAGACCCAGTACTTC. It yields the protein CASSQERGGRAGETQYF.

The chain combines TRBV29-1 with TRBJ2-3; 10 bases are shared with TRBD1. The CDR3 is 16 residues long. V shed 1 base and J 2 bases; nucleotides not matched to a gene: 6. Germline V lookup: CDR1 SQVTM, CDR2 ANQGSEA. This CDR3 reads CSVEGSTGGDTDTQYF. The CDR3 nucleotides read TGCAGCGTTGAAGGGTCGACAGGGGGCGACACAGATACGCAGTATTTT.

The rearrangement links TRBV28 to TRBJ1-1; possibly TRBD1 for D (6 bases). Germline assignment: CDR1 MDHEN and CDR2 SYDVKM. The V end lost 4 bases, the J end lost 4 bases, and 10 bases lay between the germline ends. The CDR3 length is 13 residues. DNA of the CDR3: TGTGCCAGCAGTTACCGACAGGTCACTGAAGCTTTCTTT. Translation: CASSYRQVTEAFF.

The count of this clone is one. CDR3 bases: TGTGCCAGTAGTATACCGGGAGCCTACGAGCAGTACTTC. Amino acids: CASSIPGAYEQYF. V gene TRBV19 combines with J gene TRBJ2-7, with D maybe TRBD2 (6 bases). Per the germline V gene, CDR1 is LNHDA and CDR2 is SQIVND (reference sequence). The CDR3 runs 13 residues. Trimming shortened V by 2 bases and J by 2 bases, and 7 bases separated the two germline ends.

This chain connects TRBV11-2 to TRBJ2-1, with 10 bases identical to TRBD2. The V gene end was trimmed by 3 bases and the J gene end by 0 bases; junction bases not matched to a gene: 8. This CDR3 is built from 18 residues. Germline V gene sequence: CDR1 SGHAT, CDR2 FQNNGV. In DNA, the CDR3 is TGTGCCAGCAGCTTTCTCACTCGACTAGCGGGCTCCTACAATGAGCAGTTCTTC. Amino acid sequence: CASSFLTRLAGSYNEQFF. Supplemented by reference TRBV11-2 and TRBJ2-1, the full variable domain reads EAGVAQSPRYKIIEKRQSVAFWCNPISGHATLYWYQQILGQGPKLLIQFQNNGVVDDSQLPKDRFSAERLKGVDSTLKIQPAKLEDSAVYLCASSFLTRLAGSYNEQFFGPGTRLTVL.